The rows below give T cell receptor beta chains drawn from one sample of a study of identical twins. A single record per CDR3 protein comes from TCRdb applying MiXCR to the 5' RACE reads. The repertoire holds about 150,000 distinct CDR3 sequences, with 3% to 4% as singletons. The sequenced sample consisted of memory T cells sorted from blood. These receptors all stem from a man between 18 and 29 years old in good health. The CDR3 runs from the conserved cysteine through the conserved F or W. A D gene is named only where the DNA matches it firmly. Clone size is given for some rows only: seen once, a few or many times, or a class if the clone is expanded.

d_gene	v_gene	j_gene	abundance	CDR3nt	CDR3aa
.	TRBV3-1	TRBJ2-1	many	TGTGCCAGCAGCCAAGGCCCGGCAGGGGCGGGGAATGAGCAGTTCTTC	CASSQGPAGAGNEQFF
TRBD1	TRBV11-2	TRBJ1-2	many	TGTGCCAGCAGCCCGTCGGGACAGGGGATCTATGGCTACACCTTC	CASSPSGQGIYGYTF
.	TRBV5-1	TRBJ2-3	many	TGCGCCAGCGCGACGGGGCGAGGTGGGACAGATACGCAGTATTTT	CASATGRGGTDTQYF
TRBD2	TRBV9	TRBJ2-1	few	TGTGCCAGCAGCGTAGATGGCGGGGGGTCCGGGCAGTTCTTC	CASSVDGGGSGQFF
.	TRBV7-9	TRBJ2-3	many	TGTGCCAGCAGCTTAGGGACAGACGCAGATACGCAGTATTTT	CASSLGTDADTQYF
TRBD1	TRBV4-2	TRBJ2-7	many	TGTGCCAGCAGCCAAGGACAGGGGCAGTACTTC	CASSQGQGQYF
TRBD2	TRBV14	TRBJ2-3	.	TGTGCCAGCAGCTACGGCGGGACTAGCGGGAGGAAGTCGGTGAGCACAGATACGCAGTATTTT	CASSYGGTSGRKSVSTDTQYF
.	TRBV20-1	TRBJ1-2	many	TGCAGTGCTAGAATCACCCCTGGCTATGGCTACACCTTC	CSARITPGYGYTF
TRBD2	TRBV6-4	TRBJ2-1	many	TGTGCCAGCAGTGACACTAGCGGGAGTGGAAATGAGCAGTTCTTC	CASSDTSGSGNEQFF
TRBD1	TRBV5-1	TRBJ2-2	many	TGCGCCAGCAGCGTAACAGGGGGAGGCACCGGGGAGCTGTTTTTT	CASSVTGGGTGELFF
.	TRBV18	TRBJ1-4	.	TGTGCCAGCTCACCAGGCAGGGGAAAAGAAAAACTGTTTTTT	CASSPGRGKEKLFF
TRBD1	TRBV29-1	TRBJ1-1	many	TGCAGCGTTGAGAGGGGGCGGTCTGAAGCTTTCTTT	CSVERGRSEAFF
.	TRBV6-2/TRBV6-3	TRBJ2-1	many	TGTGCCAGCAGTCCCCCGGGAATTCGAAGCAATGAGCAGTTCTTC	CASSPPGIRSNEQFF
.	TRBV6-1	TRBJ2-1	many	TGTGCCAGCAGTGGGAAGGACAGACGGCCGCTGAGCTCCTACAATGAGCAGTTCTTC	CASSGKDRRPLSSYNEQFF
.	TRBV12-3/TRBV12-4	TRBJ2-7	many	TGTGCCAGCAGGAAGAGGGGGAACTCCTACGAGCAGTACTTC	CASRKRGNSYEQYF
.	TRBV5-5	TRBJ2-7	.	TGTGCCAGCAGCTTGGCTGTCAGGGGGGTCGACGAGCAGTACTTC	CASSLAVRGVDEQYF
TRBD1	TRBV11-1	TRBJ2-3	many	TGTGCCAGCAGCGTCGGGACAGCTACAACCTTCCCGCGGGATACGCAGTATTTT	CASSVGTATTFPRDTQYF
.	TRBV28	TRBJ2-7	few	TGTGCCAGCAGTTCCAGGTTCTACGAGCAGTACTTC	CASSSRFYEQYF
.	TRBV6-6	TRBJ2-1	many	TGTGCCGTGTCCCGGTGGGGGGCCAATGAGCAGTTCTTC	CAVSRWGANEQFF
TRBD2	TRBV12-3/TRBV12-4	TRBJ2-1	many	TGTGCCAGCAGATTCGGACTAGCGGGATACGAGCAGTTCTTC	CASRFGLAGYEQFF
.	TRBV12-3/TRBV12-4	TRBJ2-7	medium-sized	TGTGCCAGCAGTCCGGGACTCGGGGGATACGAGCAGTACTTC	CASSPGLGGYEQYF
.	TRBV19	TRBJ2-1	.	TGTGCCAGCTGTCCGGCGTACAGGGATCGTGAGCAGTTCTTC	CASCPAYRDREQFF
.	TRBV6-2/TRBV6-3	TRBJ2-5	many	TGTGCCAGCTCTAGGGGAAAATACGCCCAAGAGACCCAGTACTTC	CASSRGKYAQETQYF
TRBD1	TRBV2	TRBJ1-2	few	TGTGCCAGCAGCGAGGGGACAGTAATTGGCTACACCTTC	CASSEGTVIGYTF
.	TRBV11-1	TRBJ1-1	many	TGTGCCAGCAGACTACAAGGGGTGCGAGGGTCTGAAGCTTTCTTT	CASRLQGVRGSEAFF
.	TRBV27	TRBJ1-2	.	TGTGCCAGCAGTCCGGTGGGGGGAGTTAACTATGGCTACACCTTC	CASSPVGGVNYGYTF
.	TRBV7-2	TRBJ1-6	many	TGTGCCAGCAGCTTGACGGTCCAGGGTGATTCACCCCTCCACTTT	CASSLTVQGDSPLHF
.	TRBV11-2	TRBJ2-5	many	TGTGCCAGCAGCTCGGACACCTACCAAGAGACCCAGTACTTC	CASSSDTYQETQYF
TRBD1	TRBV7-9	TRBJ2-7	few	TGTGCCAGCAGAAACGCGAACGGACAGGGTGCGGGCGAGCAGTACTTC	CASRNANGQGAGEQYF
TRBD2	TRBV5-1	TRBJ2-5	.	TGCGCCAGCAGCCAGGACGGCGGGAGGGAGACCCAGTACTTC	CASSQDGGRETQYF
TRBD1	TRBV12-3/TRBV12-4	TRBJ1-5	few	TGTGCCAGCACCCTGGGACAGGGGGAACAGCCCCAGCATTTT	CASTLGQGEQPQHF
.	TRBV29-1	TRBJ1-1	many	TGCAGCGTTGGAGTTGAAGCTTTCTTT	CSVGVEAFF
.	TRBV5-1	TRBJ2-5	many	TGCGCCAGCAGCGAGCGGGACCAAGAGACCCAGTACTTC	CASSERDQETQYF
.	TRBV20-1	TRBJ2-4	many	TGCAGTGCCGTGGACCACCCCATTCAGTACTTC	CSAVDHPIQYF
TRBD2	TRBV9	TRBJ2-1	many	TGTGCCAGCGGAGCTAGCGGGAGAAATGAGCAGTTCTTC	CASGASGRNEQFF
.	TRBV11-2	TRBJ1-3	many	TGTGCCAGCAGCTTAGGGTCTACGGCTGGAAACACCATATATTTT	CASSLGSTAGNTIYF
.	TRBV12-3/TRBV12-4	TRBJ1-4	many	TGTGCCAGCAGTTTCAATCGTAATGAAAAACTGTTTTTT	CASSFNRNEKLFF
TRBD1	TRBV19	TRBJ1-2	many	TGTGCCAGTCGCACAGGGGGCGCGGGCTACACCTTC	CASRTGGAGYTF
.	TRBV5-1	TRBJ2-3	many	TGCGCCAGCAGGAAGGGGCCTAGCACAGATACGCAGTATTTT	CASRKGPSTDTQYF
.	TRBV28	TRBJ2-2	many	TGTGCCAGCACCCCAAGCGGGAACACCGGGGAGCTGTTTTTT	CASTPSGNTGELFF
TRBD2	TRBV10-3	TRBJ2-1	many	TGTGCCATCAGCCCATCCCCTAGCGGGATGTACAATGAGCAGTTCTTC	CAISPSPSGMYNEQFF
TRBD2	TRBV18	TRBJ2-5	.	TGTGCCAGCTCACCACGAGGGGGACTAGCGGGAGAGACCCAGTACTTC	CASSPRGGLAGETQYF
TRBD1	TRBV20-1	TRBJ1-5	many	TGCAGTGCTAGAGATGATTTAAGGACAGGTCCGTCCCAGCCCCAGCATTTT	CSARDDLRTGPSQPQHF
TRBD2	TRBV4-3	TRBJ2-1	many	TGCGCCAGCAGCCAAGAACTAGCGGGAGTACGTGAGCAGTTCTTC	CASSQELAGVREQFF
TRBD1	TRBV20-1	TRBJ2-1	many	TGCAGTGCTAGCTTGACAGGGGGCTTTCAGGGTGAGCAGTTCTTC	CSASLTGGFQGEQFF
TRBD2	TRBV5-1	TRBJ2-5	many	TGCGCCAGCAGCTTGGTTGCGGGAGGGCCCAGAGAGACCCAGTACTTC	CASSLVAGGPRETQYF
.	TRBV7-2	TRBJ1-5	.	TGTGCCAGCAGCTTAGATGGTGGGGGGGATCAGCCCCAGCATTTT	CASSLDGGGDQPQHF
.	TRBV5-6	TRBJ2-1	many	TGTGCCAGCAGCTTGGGTGCTCAGGCGTCTATCGAGCAGTTCTTC	CASSLGAQASIEQFF
.	TRBV6-1	TRBJ1-2	.	TGTGCCAGCAGTGAGCCGCCAGGGTGGACTGGCTACACCTTC	CASSEPPGWTGYTF
.	TRBV9	TRBJ2-1	many	TGTGCCAGCAGCCCCGGGACCTTCAATGAGCAGTTCTTC	CASSPGTFNEQFF
.	TRBV5-1	TRBJ1-5	many	TGCGCCAGCAGCTTGGACGGGGCCCTTTATCAGCCCCAGCATTTT	CASSLDGALYQPQHF
TRBD2	TRBV20-1	TRBJ2-1	many	TGCAGTGCTACCACTAGCGGGGATTACAATGAGCAGTTCTTC	CSATTSGDYNEQFF
.	TRBV11-1	TRBJ2-3	many	TGTGCCAGCAGCTTAGGGGAGCCCGATACGCAGTATTTT	CASSLGEPDTQYF
TRBD2	TRBV20-1	TRBJ2-1	.	TGCAGTGCTAGAGAGGCTAGCGGGAGAATGAATGAGCAGTTCTTC	CSAREASGRMNEQFF
.	TRBV7-6	TRBJ1-2	many	TGTGCCAGCAGCTTAGACTCGGGTACGGGTGGCGGGTATGGCTACACCTTC	CASSLDSGTGGGYGYTF
TRBD2	TRBV11-3	TRBJ2-2	many	TGTGCCAGCACCCCCGGGGGGTCGAGCGGGGAGCTGTTTTTT	CASTPGGSSGELFF
.	TRBV7-2	TRBJ2-3	many	TGTGCCAGCAGCTTTCTCGGCACAGATACGCAGTATTTT	CASSFLGTDTQYF
.	TRBV20-1	TRBJ2-1	many	TGCAGTGCTAGACAGGGCCCGGAGCAGTTCTTC	CSARQGPEQFF
TRBD1	TRBV6-1	TRBJ1-3	many	TGTGCCAGCAACTCACCGGGACAGGGGGCAGTCACCATATATTTT	CASNSPGQGAVTIYF
TRBD1	TRBV4-2	TRBJ1-4	few	TGTGCCAGCACCCAGGGGGCTTCTAATGAAAAACTGTTTTTT	CASTQGASNEKLFF